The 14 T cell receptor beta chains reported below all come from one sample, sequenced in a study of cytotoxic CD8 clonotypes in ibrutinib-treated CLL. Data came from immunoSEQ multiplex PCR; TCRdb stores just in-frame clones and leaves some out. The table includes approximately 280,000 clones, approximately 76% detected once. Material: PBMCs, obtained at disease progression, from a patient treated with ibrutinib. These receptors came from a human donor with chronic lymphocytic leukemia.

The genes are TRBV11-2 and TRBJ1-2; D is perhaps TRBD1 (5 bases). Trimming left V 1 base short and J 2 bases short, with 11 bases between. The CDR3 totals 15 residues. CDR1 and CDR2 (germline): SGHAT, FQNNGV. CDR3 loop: CASSLVTEGNYGYTF. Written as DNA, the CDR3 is TGTGCCAGCAGCTTAGTGACGGAGGGGAACTATGGCTACACCTTC.

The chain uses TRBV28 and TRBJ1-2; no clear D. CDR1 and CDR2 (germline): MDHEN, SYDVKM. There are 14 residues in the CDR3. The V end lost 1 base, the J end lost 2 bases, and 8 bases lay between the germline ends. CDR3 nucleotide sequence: TGTGCCAGCAGTTTATCGGCAAAGAACTATGGCTACACCTTC. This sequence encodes CASSLSAKNYGYTF.

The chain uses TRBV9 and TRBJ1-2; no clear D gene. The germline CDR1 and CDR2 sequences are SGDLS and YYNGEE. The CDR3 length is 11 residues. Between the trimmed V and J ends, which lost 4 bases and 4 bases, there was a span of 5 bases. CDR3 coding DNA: TGTGCCAGCAGCCAAATCTATGGCTACACCTTC. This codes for CASSQIYGYTF.

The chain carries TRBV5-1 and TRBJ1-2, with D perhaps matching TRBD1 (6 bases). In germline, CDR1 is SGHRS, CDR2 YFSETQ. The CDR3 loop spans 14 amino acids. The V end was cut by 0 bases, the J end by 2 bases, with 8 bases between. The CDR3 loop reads CASSLDRVNYGYTF. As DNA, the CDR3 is TGCGCCAGCAGCTTGGACAGGGTCAACTATGGCTACACCTTC.

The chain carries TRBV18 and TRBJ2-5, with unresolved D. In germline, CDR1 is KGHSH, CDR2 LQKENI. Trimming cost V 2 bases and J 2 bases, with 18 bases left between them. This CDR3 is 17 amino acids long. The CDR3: CASSPNWNVGWQETQYF. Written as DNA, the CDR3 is TGTGCCAGCTCACCAAACTGGAACGTGGGGTGGCAAGAGACCCAGTACTTC.

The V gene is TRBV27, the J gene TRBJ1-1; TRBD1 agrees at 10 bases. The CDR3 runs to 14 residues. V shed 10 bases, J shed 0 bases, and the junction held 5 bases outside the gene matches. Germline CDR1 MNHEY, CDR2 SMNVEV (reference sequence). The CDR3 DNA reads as TGTGCCACCTCGACAGGGGGCCTGAACACTGAAGCTTTCTTT. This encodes CATSTGGLNTEAFF.

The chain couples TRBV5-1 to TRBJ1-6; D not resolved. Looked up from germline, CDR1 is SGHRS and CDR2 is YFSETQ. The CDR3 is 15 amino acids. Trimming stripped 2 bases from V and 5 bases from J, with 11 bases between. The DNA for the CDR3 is TGCGCCAGCAGCTTCCGGGAACCCCATAATTCACCCCTCCACTTT. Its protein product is CASSFREPHNSPLHF. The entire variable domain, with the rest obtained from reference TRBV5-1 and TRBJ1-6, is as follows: KAGVTQTPRYLIKTRGQQVTLSCSPISGHRSVSWYQQTPGQGLQFLFEYFSETQRNKGNFPGRFSGRQFSNSRSEMNVSTLELGDSALYLCASSFREPHNSPLHFGNGTRLTVT.

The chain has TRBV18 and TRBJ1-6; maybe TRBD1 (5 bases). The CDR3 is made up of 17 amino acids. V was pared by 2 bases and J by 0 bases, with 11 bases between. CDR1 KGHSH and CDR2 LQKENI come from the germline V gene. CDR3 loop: CASSPVAGSSYNSPLHF. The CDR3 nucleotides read TGTGCCAGCTCACCAGTTGCAGGGAGCTCCTATAATTCACCCCTCCACTTT. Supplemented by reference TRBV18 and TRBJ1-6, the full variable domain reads NAGVMQNPRHLVRRRGQEARLRCSPMKGHSHVYWYRQLPEEGLKFMVYLQKENIIDESGMPKERFSAEFPKEGPSILRIQQVVRGDSAAYFCASSPVAGSSYNSPLHFGNGTRLTVT.

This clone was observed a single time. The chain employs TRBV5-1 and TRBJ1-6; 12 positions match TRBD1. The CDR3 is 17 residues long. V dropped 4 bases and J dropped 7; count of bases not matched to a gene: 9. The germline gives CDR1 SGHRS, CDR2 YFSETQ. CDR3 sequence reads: CASSMNPGQGANSPLHF. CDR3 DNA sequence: TGCGCCAGCAGCATGAACCCGGGACAGGGGGCCAATTCACCCCTCCACTTT.

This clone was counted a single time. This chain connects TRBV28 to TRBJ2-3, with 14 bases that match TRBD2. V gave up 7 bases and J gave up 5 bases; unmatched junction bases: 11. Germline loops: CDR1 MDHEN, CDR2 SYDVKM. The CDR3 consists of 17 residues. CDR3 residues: CASTRSGTSGSEDTQYF. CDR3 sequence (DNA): TGTGCCAGCACCCGTTCTGGGACTAGCGGGAGTGAAGATACGCAGTATTTT.

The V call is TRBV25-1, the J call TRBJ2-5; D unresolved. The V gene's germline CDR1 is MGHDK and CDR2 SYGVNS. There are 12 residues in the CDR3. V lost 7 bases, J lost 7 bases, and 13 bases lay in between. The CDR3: CASTDTSGTQYF. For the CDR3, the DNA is TGTGCCAGCACAGACACATCCGGGACCCAGTACTTC.

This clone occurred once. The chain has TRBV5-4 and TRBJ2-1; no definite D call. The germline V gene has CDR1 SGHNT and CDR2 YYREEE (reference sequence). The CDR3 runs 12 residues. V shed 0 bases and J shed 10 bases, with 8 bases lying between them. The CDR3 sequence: CASSLGRREQFF. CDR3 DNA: TGTGCCAGCAGCTTGGGGCGTCGGGAGCAGTTCTTC. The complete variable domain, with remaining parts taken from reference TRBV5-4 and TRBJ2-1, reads ETGVTQSPTHLIKTRGQQVTLRCSSQSGHNTVSWYQQALGQGPQFIFQYYREEENGRGNFPPRFSGLQFPNYSSELNVNALELDDSALYLCASSLGRREQFFGPGTRLTVL.

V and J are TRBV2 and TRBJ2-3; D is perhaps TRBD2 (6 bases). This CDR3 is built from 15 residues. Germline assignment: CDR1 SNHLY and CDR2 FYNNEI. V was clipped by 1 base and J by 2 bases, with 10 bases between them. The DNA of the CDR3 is TGTGCCAGCAGTGAAGAAGGGACTCACACAGATACGCAGTATTTT. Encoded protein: CASSEEGTHTDTQYF.

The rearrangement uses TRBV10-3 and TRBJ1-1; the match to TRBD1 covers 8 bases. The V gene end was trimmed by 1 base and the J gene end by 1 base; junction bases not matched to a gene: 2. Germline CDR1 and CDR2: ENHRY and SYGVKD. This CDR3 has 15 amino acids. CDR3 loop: CAISEFGQGNTEAFF. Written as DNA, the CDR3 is TGTGCCATCAGTGAGTTTGGACAGGGGAACACTGAAGCTTTCTTT.